The clone carrying this T cell receptor beta chain occurred a few times. Its antigen remains unidentified. The data are from a study of cytomegalovirus exposure and HLA in healthy donors. Study-level results: An observed cluster of highly shared sequence variants was recorded as a likely sequencing artifact. Across HLA loci, a later analysis found differing TCR association rates, with DRB1 most and HLA-C fewest.

Use of 60 Vbeta and 13 Jbeta primers characterized the PCR. Profiled with immunoSEQ multiplex PCR; TCRdb holds only in-frame clones, not every one. The sample yields fewer than 150,000 clones, 67% seen once. This CDR3 spans 13 amino acids. V was pared by 1 base and J by 8 bases, with 11 bases between. Per the germline V gene, CDR1 is MNHEY and CDR2 is SMNVEV (reference sequence). This chain joins TRBV27 and TRBJ1-2; TRBD1 is a possible D gene (6 bases). The specimen sequenced was PBMCs. The clonotype was recovered from a man aged 18 to 29 in good health and CMV-seropositive. CDR3 amino acids: CASSLLGGSGYTF. As DNA, the CDR3 is TGTGCCAGCAGTTTATTAGGGGGTAGCGGCTACACCTTC.